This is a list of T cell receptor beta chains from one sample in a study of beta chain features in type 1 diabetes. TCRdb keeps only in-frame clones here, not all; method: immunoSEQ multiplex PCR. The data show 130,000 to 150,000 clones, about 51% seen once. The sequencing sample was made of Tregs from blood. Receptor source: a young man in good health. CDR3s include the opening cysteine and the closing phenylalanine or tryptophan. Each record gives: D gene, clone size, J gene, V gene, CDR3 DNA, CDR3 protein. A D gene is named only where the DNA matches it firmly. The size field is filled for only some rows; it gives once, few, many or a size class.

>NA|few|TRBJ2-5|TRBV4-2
TGTGCCAGCAGCCATCCCGGACAGCAAGAGACCCAGTACTTC
CASSHPGQQETQYF
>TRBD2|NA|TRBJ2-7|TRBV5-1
TGCGCCAGCAGCCCGGTATGGGGCGGGGGGGCGATCTACGAGCAGTACTTC
CASSPVWGGGAIYEQYF
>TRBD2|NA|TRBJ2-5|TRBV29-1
TGCAGCGTTGAAGAGGGGGGGGAGACCCAGTACTTC
CSVEEGGETQYF
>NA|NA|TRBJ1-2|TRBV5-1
TGCGCCAGCACACAATACGGGGATGCTGGTGGCTACACCTTC
CASTQYGDAGGYTF
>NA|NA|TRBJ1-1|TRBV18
TGTGCCAGCTCACCACCCATGAGGGTCACTGAAGCTTTCTTT
CASSPPMRVTEAFF
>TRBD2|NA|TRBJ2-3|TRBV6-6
TGTGCCAGCAGCCGCGGGGAGGGGACTAGGTGTTATTTT
CASSRGEGTRCYF
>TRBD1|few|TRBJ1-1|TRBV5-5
TGTGCCAGCAGCTTCCGGGGACAGCCGAACACTGAAGCTTTCTTT
CASSFRGQPNTEAFF
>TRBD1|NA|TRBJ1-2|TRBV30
TGTGCCTGGAGTGTAACCCGAACAGGGGCGCGGTATGGCTACACCTTC
CAWSVTRTGARYGYTF
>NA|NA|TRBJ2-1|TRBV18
TGTGCCAGCTCACCCCGTCCAGAGGGTTACAATGAGCAGTTCTTC
CASSPRPEGYNEQFF
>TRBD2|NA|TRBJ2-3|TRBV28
TGTGCCAGCAGTTGGACTAGCGGGACAGATACGCAGTATTTT
CASSWTSGTDTQYF
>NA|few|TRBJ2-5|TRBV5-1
TGCGCCAGCAGCTTGAGGGGCCAAGAGACCCAGTACTTC
CASSLRGQETQYF
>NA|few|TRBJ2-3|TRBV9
TGTGCCAGCAGTAATCTGGGGGCCCTCCATACGCAGTATTTT
CASSNLGALHTQYF
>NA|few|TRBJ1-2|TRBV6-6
TGTGCCAGCAGTTACGCAGGGGTCGTTGGCTACACCTTC
CASSYAGVVGYTF